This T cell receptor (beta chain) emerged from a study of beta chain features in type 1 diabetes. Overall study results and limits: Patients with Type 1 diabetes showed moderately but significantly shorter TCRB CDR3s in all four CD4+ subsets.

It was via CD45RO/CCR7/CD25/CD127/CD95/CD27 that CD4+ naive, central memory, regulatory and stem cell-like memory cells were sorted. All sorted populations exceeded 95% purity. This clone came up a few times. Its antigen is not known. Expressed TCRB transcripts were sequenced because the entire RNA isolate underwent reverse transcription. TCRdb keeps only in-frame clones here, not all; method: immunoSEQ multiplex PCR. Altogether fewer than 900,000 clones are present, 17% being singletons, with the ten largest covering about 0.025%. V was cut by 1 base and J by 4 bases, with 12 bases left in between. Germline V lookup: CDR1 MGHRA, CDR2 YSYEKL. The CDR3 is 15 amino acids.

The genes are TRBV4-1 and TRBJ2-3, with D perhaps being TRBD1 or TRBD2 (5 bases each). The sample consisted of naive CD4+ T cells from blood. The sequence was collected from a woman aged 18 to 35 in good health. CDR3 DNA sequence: TGCGCCAGCAGCCAAGTATGGGACCGATCAGATACGCAGTATTTT. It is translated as CASSQVWDRSDTQYF.